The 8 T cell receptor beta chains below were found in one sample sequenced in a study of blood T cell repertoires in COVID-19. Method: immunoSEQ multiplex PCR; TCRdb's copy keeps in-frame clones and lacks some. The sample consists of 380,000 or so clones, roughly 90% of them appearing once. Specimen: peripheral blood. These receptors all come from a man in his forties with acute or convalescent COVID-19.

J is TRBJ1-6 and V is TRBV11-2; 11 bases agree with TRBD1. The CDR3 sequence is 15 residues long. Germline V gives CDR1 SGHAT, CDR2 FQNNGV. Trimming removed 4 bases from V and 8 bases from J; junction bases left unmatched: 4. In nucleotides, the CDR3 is TGTGCCAGCAGCTGGACAGGGGGCGAATATTCACCCCTCCACTTT. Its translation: CASSWTGGEYSPLHF.

This chain's CDR3 is CASTPGQGAGNSPLHF. In nucleotides, the CDR3 is TGTGCCAGTACGCCGGGACAGGGGGCGGGTAATTCACCCCTCCACTTT. The chain combines TRBV19 with TRBJ1-6; TRBD1 matches 12 bases. This CDR3 has 16 residues. The V gene end was trimmed by 7 bases and the J gene end by 6 bases; junction bases not matched to a gene: 7. Germline lookup yields CDR1 LNHDA and CDR2 SQIVND (reference sequence).

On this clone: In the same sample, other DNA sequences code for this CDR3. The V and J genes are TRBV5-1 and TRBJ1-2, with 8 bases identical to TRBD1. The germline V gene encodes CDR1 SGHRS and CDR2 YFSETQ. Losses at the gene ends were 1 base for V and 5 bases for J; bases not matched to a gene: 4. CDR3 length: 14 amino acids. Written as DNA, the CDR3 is TGCGCCAGCAGCTTGACAGGGGGAGCATATGGCTACACCTTC. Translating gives CASSLTGGAYGYTF.

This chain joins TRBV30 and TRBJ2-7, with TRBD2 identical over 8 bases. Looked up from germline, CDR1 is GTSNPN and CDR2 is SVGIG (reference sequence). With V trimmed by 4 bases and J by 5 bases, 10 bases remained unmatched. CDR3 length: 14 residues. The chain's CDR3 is CAWTSGGAPHEQYF. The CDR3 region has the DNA TGTGCCTGGACCTCCGGGGGGGCTCCCCACGAGCAGTACTTC.

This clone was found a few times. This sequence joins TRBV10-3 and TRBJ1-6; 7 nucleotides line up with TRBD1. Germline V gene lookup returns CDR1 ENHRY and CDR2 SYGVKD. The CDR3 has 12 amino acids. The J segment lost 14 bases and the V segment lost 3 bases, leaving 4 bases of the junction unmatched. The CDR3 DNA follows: TGTGCCATCAGTGAAGGTGACAGGGCCCTCCACTTT. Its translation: CAISEGDRALHF.

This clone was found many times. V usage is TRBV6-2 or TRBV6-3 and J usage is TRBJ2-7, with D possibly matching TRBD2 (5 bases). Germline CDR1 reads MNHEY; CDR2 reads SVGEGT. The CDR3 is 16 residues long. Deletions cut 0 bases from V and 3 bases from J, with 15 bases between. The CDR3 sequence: CASSYSKRVAIYEQYF. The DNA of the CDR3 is TGTGCCAGCAGTTACTCGAAAAGGGTAGCGATCTACGAGCAGTACTTC.

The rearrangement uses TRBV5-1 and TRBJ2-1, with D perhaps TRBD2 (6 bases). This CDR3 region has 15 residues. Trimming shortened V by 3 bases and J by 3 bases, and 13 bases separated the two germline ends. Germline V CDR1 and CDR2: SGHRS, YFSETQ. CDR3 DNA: TGCGCCAGCAGCTGGACGGGACTTAACTACAATGAGCAGTTCTTC. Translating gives CASSWTGLNYNEQFF.

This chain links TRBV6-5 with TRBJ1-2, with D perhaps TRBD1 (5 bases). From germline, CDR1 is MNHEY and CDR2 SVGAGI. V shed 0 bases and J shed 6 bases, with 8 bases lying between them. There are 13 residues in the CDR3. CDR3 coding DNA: TGTGCCAGCAGTTACTCTTCAGGGCATGGCTACACCTTC. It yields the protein CASSYSSGHGYTF.